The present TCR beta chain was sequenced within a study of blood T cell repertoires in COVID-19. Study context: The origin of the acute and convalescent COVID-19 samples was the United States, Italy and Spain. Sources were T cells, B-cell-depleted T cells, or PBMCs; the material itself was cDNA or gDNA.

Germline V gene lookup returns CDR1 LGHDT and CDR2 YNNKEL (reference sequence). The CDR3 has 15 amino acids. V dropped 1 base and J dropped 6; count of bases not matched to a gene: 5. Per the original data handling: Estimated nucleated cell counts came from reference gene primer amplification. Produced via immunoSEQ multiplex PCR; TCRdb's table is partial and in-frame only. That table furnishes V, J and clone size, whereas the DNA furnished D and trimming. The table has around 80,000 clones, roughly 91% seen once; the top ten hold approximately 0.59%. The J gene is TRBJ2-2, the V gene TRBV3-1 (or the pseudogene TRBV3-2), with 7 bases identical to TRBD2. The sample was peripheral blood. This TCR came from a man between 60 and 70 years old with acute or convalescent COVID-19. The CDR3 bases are TGTGCCAGCAGCCAAGGACTAGCAGTCGCCGGGGAGCTGTTTTTT. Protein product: CASSQGLAVAGELFF.